A selection of T cell receptor beta chains follows, all from one sample in a study of blood T cell repertoires in COVID-19. The repertoire was sequenced with immunoSEQ multiplex PCR; TCRdb's copy has only in-frame clones and lacks some. Here the sample spans tens of thousands of clones, roughly 80% being singletons. Sequencing was performed on peripheral blood. These receptors came from a woman aged 80 or over with acute or convalescent COVID-19. The CDR3 runs from the conserved cysteine through the conserved F or W. D genes are given only for firm matches. For some rows the clone size is stated as once, few or many, or as a class when expanded; others skip it.

clone_size | j_call | d_call | v_call | cdr3_nt | cdr3_aa
NA | TRBJ1-1 | NA | TRBV10-3 | TGTGCCATCAGTGAGTCAGGGGTAGCTGAAGCTTTCTTT | CAISESGVAEAFF
NA | TRBJ1-4 | NA | TRBV28 | TGTGCCAGCATGCGTTATAATGAAAAACTGTTTTTT | CASMRYNEKLFF
NA | TRBJ2-5 | TRBD2 | TRBV7-2 | TGTGCCAGCAGGGCAGGACTAGCGGTGGAGACCCAGTACTTC | CASRAGLAVETQYF
NA | TRBJ1-3 | NA | TRBV2 | TGTGCCAGCAGTGGGGCGGGACTCAACTCTGGAAACACCATATATTTT | CASSGAGLNSGNTIYF
NA | TRBJ1-1 | TRBD1 | TRBV7-9 | TGTGCCAGCAGCTCGTATCCTGGACAGGGGCCGAACACTGAAGCTTTCTTT | CASSSYPGQGPNTEAFF
NA | TRBJ1-1 | NA | TRBV14 | TGTGCCAGCAGCCAATTGGAGGCGGCGAACACTGAAGCTTTCTTT | CASSQLEAANTEAFF
NA | TRBJ1-2 | TRBD1 | TRBV7-9 | TGTGCCAGCAGCTCGGACAGGGCCTCGGAGGGCTATGGCTACACCTTC | CASSSDRASEGYGYTF
once | TRBJ2-1 | NA | TRBV5-1 | TGCGCCAGCAGCTTGTCGGGGATCTCCTACAATGAGCAGTTCTTC | CASSLSGISYNEQFF
NA | TRBJ2-1 | TRBD2 | TRBV11-2 | TGTGCCAGCAGCTTAGATCGGGGGGTGAATGAGCAGTTCTTC | CASSLDRGVNEQFF
NA | TRBJ2-5 | NA | TRBV5-4 | TGTGCCAGCAGCGGGGGGCGGGGGCAGCAGACCCAGTACTTC | CASSGGRGQQTQYF
NA | TRBJ2-3 | NA | TRBV7-9 | TGTGCCAGCAGCCGTAATCACCCTCAGGAGTATTTT | CASSRNHPQEYF
NA | TRBJ2-6 | TRBD1 | TRBV6-5 | TGTGCCAGCACTCGCTCAGGGGGCGACAACGTCCTGACTTTC | CASTRSGGDNVLTF
NA | TRBJ2-2 | NA | TRBV5-4 | TGTGCCAGCAGCTTGGGACAGCCAATTACCGGGGAGCTGTTTTTT | CASSLGQPITGELFF
NA | TRBJ2-1 | TRBD1 | TRBV24-1 | TGTGCCACCAGTGGGGACAGTTACAATGAGCAGTTCTTC | CATSGDSYNEQFF
NA | TRBJ1-1 | NA | TRBV7-8 | TGTGCCAGCGGGGGGAGAATGAACACTGAAGCTTTCTTT | CASGGRMNTEAFF
NA | TRBJ1-3 | NA | TRBV15 | TGTGCCACCAGCAGAGATCTAGCACGGACCTCTGGAAACACCATATATTTT | CATSRDLARTSGNTIYF
NA | TRBJ2-5 | TRBD2 | TRBV19 | TGTGCCAGTAGTAGCAGCGGGGGGGCCATCAGTGAGACCCAGTACTTC | CASSSSGGAISETQYF
once | TRBJ1-2 | NA | TRBV3-1/TRBV3-2 | TGTGCCAGCAGCCAAGCCCTTAACTATGGCTACACCTTC | CASSQALNYGYTF
NA | TRBJ1-3 | NA | TRBV4-1 | TGCGCCAGCAGCCAGACCTTTGCGGGGGGCGGTGGAAACACCATATATTTT | CASSQTFAGGGGNTIYF
NA | TRBJ1-5 | NA | TRBV7-9 | TGTGCCAGCAGCTTAGCTGAGTCATCAGGGCAGCCCCAGCATTTT | CASSLAESSGQPQHF
once | TRBJ2-5 | NA | TRBV6-5 | TGTGCCAGCAGCAGCGCCGAGGTCCAGTACTTC | CASSSAEVQYF
NA | TRBJ2-7 | TRBD2 | TRBV28 | TGTGCCAGCAAAGAGGGACTAGCGAACGAGCAGTACTTC | CASKEGLANEQYF
NA | TRBJ1-2 | TRBD1 | TRBV27 | TGTGCCAGCAGTTTATCTGGAAACCCAGGGGGCAGATATGCCTACACCTTC | CASSLSGNPGGRYAYTF